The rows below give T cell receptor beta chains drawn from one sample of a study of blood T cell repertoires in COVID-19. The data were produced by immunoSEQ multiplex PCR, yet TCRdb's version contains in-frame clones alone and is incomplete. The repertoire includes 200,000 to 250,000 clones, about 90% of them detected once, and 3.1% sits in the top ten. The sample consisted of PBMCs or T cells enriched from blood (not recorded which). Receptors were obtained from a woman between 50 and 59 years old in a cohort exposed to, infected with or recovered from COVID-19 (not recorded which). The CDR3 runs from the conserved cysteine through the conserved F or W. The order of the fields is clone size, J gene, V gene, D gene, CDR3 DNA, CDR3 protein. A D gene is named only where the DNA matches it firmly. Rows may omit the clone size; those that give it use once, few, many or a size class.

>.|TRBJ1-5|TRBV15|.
TGTGCCACCAGCAGAGATGGTCCCCGGACAGCCTTTAGCAATCAGCCCCAGCATTTT
CATSRDGPRTAFSNQPQHF
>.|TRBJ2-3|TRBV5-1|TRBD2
TGCGCCAGCAGCTCTCGTTCCCCCTTGGCGGGGGATAGCACAGATACGCAGTATTTT
CASSSRSPLAGDSTDTQYF
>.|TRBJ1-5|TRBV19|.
TGTGCCAGTAGTATAAACGGGGGTGAGGCCCAGCATTTT
CASSINGGEAQHF
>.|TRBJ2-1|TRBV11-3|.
TGTGCCAGCAGCTTACGGCGGGACTCCTACAATGAGCAGTTCTTC
CASSLRRDSYNEQFF
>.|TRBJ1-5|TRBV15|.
TGTGCCACCAGCAATTGGGGGGACAATCAGCCCCAGCATTTT
CATSNWGDNQPQHF
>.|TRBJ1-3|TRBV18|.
TGTGCCAGCTCGTTGGACAGTGGAAACACCATATATTTT
CASSLDSGNTIYF
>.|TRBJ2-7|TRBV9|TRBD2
TGTGCCAGCAGCCTCCGAGAACTGACTAGCTTCTACGAGCAGTACTTC
CASSLRELTSFYEQYF
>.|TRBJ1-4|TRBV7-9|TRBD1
TGTGCCAGCAGCCTGGGACAGGGATCTGAAAAACTGTTTTTT
CASSLGQGSEKLFF
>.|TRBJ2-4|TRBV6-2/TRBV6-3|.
TGTGCCAGCAGCCCTTGGTCAGGGGCCAAAAACATTCAGTACTTC
CASSPWSGAKNIQYF
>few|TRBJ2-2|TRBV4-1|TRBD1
TGCGCCAGCAGAGACTCCGGGACAGGGGCCGCCGGGGAGCTGTTTTTT
CASRDSGTGAAGELFF
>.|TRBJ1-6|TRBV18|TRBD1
TGTGCCAGCTCACCAAAACAGGGGAATTCACCCCTCCACTTT
CASSPKQGNSPLHF
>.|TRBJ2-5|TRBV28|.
TGTGCCAGCAGTTCCGGTATAATCCAGTACTTC
CASSSGIIQYF
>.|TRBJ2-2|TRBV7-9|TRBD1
TGTGCCAGATCCACAGGGGCGAGCACCGGGGAGCTGTTTTTT
CARSTGASTGELFF
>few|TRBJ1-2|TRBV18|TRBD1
TGTGCCAGCTCAGAAGGGACAGGGGGTTATGGCTACACCTTC
CASSEGTGGYGYTF
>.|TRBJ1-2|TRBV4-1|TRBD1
TGCGCCAGCAGCCAGGAAGGACAGGGGGCTTGGGGCTACACCTTC
CASSQEGQGAWGYTF
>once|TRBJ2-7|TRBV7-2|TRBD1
TGTGCCAGCAGCTCGACCCGACAGGGGGGATACGAGCAGTACTTC
CASSSTRQGGYEQYF
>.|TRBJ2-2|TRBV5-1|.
TGCGCCAGCAGCTTGGATTCTAGCCCCAGTTTCACCGGGGAGCTGTTTTTT
CASSLDSSPSFTGELFF
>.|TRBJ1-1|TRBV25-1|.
TGTGCCAGCAGTGAGACAGGACTGGGGACTGAAGCTTTCTTT
CASSETGLGTEAFF
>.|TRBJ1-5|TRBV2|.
TGTGCCAGCAGTGATCGGTTATCCCACTATAGCAATCAGCCCCAGCATTTT
CASSDRLSHYSNQPQHF
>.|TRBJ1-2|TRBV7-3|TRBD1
TGTGCCAGCAGCCCTCACGCGCAGGGGGTCAACTATGGCTACACCTTC
CASSPHAQGVNYGYTF